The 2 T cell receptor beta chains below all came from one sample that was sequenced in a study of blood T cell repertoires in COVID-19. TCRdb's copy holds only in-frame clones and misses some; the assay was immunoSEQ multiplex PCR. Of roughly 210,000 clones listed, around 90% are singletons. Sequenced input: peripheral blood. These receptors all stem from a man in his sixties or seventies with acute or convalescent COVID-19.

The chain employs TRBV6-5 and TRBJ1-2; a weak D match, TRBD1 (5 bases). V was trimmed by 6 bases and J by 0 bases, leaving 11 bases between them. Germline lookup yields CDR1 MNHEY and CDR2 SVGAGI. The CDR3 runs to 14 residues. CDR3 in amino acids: CASRTDKTNYGYTF. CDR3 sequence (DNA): TGTGCCAGCAGGACGGACAAAACTAACTATGGCTACACCTTC.

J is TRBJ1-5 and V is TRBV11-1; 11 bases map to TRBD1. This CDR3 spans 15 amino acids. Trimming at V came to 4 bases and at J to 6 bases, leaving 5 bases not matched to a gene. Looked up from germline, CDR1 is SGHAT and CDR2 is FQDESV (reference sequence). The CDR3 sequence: CASSSGQGAGQPQHF. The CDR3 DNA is TGTGCCAGCAGCTCCGGACAGGGGGCAGGTCAGCCCCAGCATTTT.